This TCR beta chain was sequenced for a study of cytomegalovirus exposure and HLA in healthy donors. Points from the study as a whole: V- and J-gene trimming of TCR beta was linked (in a later analysis) to a missense DCLRE1C variant.

V was pared by 8 bases and J by 7 bases, with 2 bases of the junction left unmatched. The germline V gene has CDR1 SGHAT and CDR2 FQNNGV. CDR3 length: 13 residues. Primers: 60 Vbeta forward and 13 Jbeta reverse. Some clones are missing from TCRdb's copy, which holds only in-frame ones; the method was immunoSEQ multiplex PCR. The table lists about 130,000 clones, roughly 80% of them singletons. A remark on this clone: Its antigen remains unknown.

The chain joins TRBV11-2 to TRBJ2-1; 13 bases are a match to TRBD2. This clonotype originated in a man in his thirties or forties in good health and CMV-seronegative. Sequences were obtained from PBMCs. The CDR3 reads CASGLAGVNEQFF. The CDR3, as DNA: TGTGCCAGCGGACTAGCGGGAGTGAATGAGCAGTTCTTC.